The rows below give T cell receptor beta chains drawn from one sample of a study of T-cell memory formation after mild COVID-19. In TCRdb, the 5' RACE reads were re-called with MiXCR into one record per CDR3 protein. The sample has roughly 410,000 distinct CDR3 sequences, roughly 26% seen once. Material for sequencing was PBMCs or a T cell subset sorted from them (not recorded which). The receptor source for this set is an adult woman who had mild COVID-19 (a few samples of this study predate the infection). Cell type and time point are not known. Each CDR3 is given with its conserved first and last residue. The order of the fields is V gene, CDR3 protein.

TRBV20-1 CSARGGHETQYF
TRBV12-3/TRBV12-4 CASNTGLPHYNEQFF
TRBV6-6 CASSYLQGDQPQHF
TRBV4-2 CASSHGGSYNEQFF
TRBV5-8 CASSLKTHGVQETQYF
TRBV6-2/TRBV6-3 CASSYNPGNTIYF
TRBV19 CASSIQGAPTGELFF
TRBV13 CASSPGINQPQHF
TRBV12-3/TRBV12-4 CASSRRDYGYTF
TRBV7-9 CASSLGTSGVTDEQFF
TRBV24-1 CATSEPGLSTDTQYF
TRBV5-6 CASSPGDNPYNEQFF
TRBV29-1 CSVVTNEKLFF
TRBV20-1 CSARGTTHEQYF
TRBV7-8 CASSLAGGSEAFF
TRBV15 CATSERANEKLFF
TRBV6-5 CASSYSSGGHQPQHF
TRBV15 CATRGLASTEAFF
TRBV7-8 CASSRDRVSSQMWDPRDTEAFF
TRBV27 CASRPRVVDSYGYTF
TRBV12-3/TRBV12-4 CASSYRQGGNEKLFF
TRBV6-4 CASSDTSMNTEAFF
TRBV15 CATSRQGGTEAFF
TRBV12-3/TRBV12-4 CASRLARTTDTQYF
TRBV12-3/TRBV12-4 CASSPLEQYF
TRBV4-3 CASSQGTGGGANVLTF
TRBV5-1 CASSYDRGVETQYF